The 31 T cell receptor beta chains presented below share a single source sample, sequenced in a study of blood T cell repertoires in COVID-19. Data came from immunoSEQ multiplex PCR; TCRdb stores just in-frame clones and leaves some out. The sample lists about 400,000 clones; 70% to 90% were seen once. The sequencing sample was made of PBMCs or T cells enriched from blood (not recorded which). The source of these receptors is a woman in her 30s with acute COVID-19.

The CDR3, as DNA: TGTGCCATCGGGACTAGCGTAGAGTACGAGCAGTACTTC. It is translated as CAIGTSVEYEQYF. V is TRBV10-3 and J is TRBJ2-7; 10 positions agree with TRBD2. CDR1 and CDR2 from the germline V gene are ENHRY and SYGVKD. The J segment lost 4 bases and the V segment lost 8 bases, leaving 5 bases of the junction unmatched. This CDR3 is built from 13 residues.

J is TRBJ1-1 and V is TRBV30, with 7 bases lining up with TRBD1. Germline loops: CDR1 GTSNPN, CDR2 SVGIG (reference sequence). V trimming: 0 bases; J trimming: 10 bases; junction bases outside the gene matches: 11. The CDR3 runs to 14 residues. The CDR3 reads CAWSVRQGRGGAFF. The CDR3 coding sequence is TGTGCCTGGAGTGTAAGACAGGGTCGAGGGGGAGCTTTCTTT.

The V and J genes are TRBV21-1 and TRBJ1-1. TRBV21-1 is deemed a pseudogene. The CDR3 is made up of 14 amino acids. CDR3 sequence reads: CASKWTREHTEAFF. The CDR3 DNA sequence: TGTGCCAGCAAGTGGACCCGGGAACACACTGAAGCTTTCTTT.

The V call is TRBV15, the J call TRBJ2-1; maybe TRBD1 (5 bases). Trimming removed 0 bases at V and 2 bases at J, with 11 bases between. Germline V gene data show CDR1 as LNHNV and CDR2 as YYDKDF (reference sequence). The length of the CDR3 is 16 residues. The CDR3 DNA follows: TGTGCCACCAGCAGAGATGGGGCAGGGACCTACAATGAGCAGTTCTTC. Its protein product is CATSRDGAGTYNEQFF.

The CDR3 is CASSKDSYEQYF. The CDR3 DNA sequence: TGTGCCAGCAGTAAGGACAGCTACGAGCAGTACTTC. The genes are TRBV6-5 and TRBJ2-7; D is possibly TRBD1 (6 bases). With 5 bases removed from V and 3 bases from J, the gap between germline ends came to 8 bases. The CDR3 is 12 amino acids. Germline values: CDR1 MNHEY, CDR2 SVGAGI.

J is TRBJ1-5 and V is TRBV6-5, with 7 bases matching TRBD1. V lost 6 bases to trimming and J lost 3 bases; unmatched junction nucleotides: 8. Germline loops: CDR1 MNHEY, CDR2 SVGAGI. The CDR3 is 15 amino acids. The CDR3 is CASSYRQGLNQPQHF. The CDR3 nucleotides are TGTGCCAGCAGCTACCGACAGGGCCTCAATCAGCCCCAGCATTTT.

This sequence joins TRBV12-5 and TRBJ1-3; TRBD1 aligns across 9 bases. The CDR3 has 14 amino acids. Trimming took 6 bases from V and 6 from J; bases not matched to a gene: 6. CDR1 and CDR2 from the germline V gene are LGHNT and FRNRAP. CDR3 sequence: CASGPRTGVNTIYF. In nucleotides, the CDR3 is TGTGCTAGTGGCCCCAGGACAGGGGTAAACACCATATATTTT.

The genes are TRBV7-2 and TRBJ1-5, with TRBD1 matching 10 bases. Per germline, CDR1 SGHTA and CDR2 FQGNSA. V shed 2 bases, J shed 7 bases, and the junction held 11 bases outside the gene matches. CDR3 size: 17 residues. The CDR3 loop is CASSLRSGTGAGQPQHF. The CDR3 DNA follows: TGTGCCAGCAGCTTACGGAGTGGGACAGGGGCTGGACAGCCCCAGCATTTT.

The chain uses TRBV7-8 and TRBJ1-1, with D possibly being TRBD1 (5 bases). The ends were cut back, 5 bases at V and 1 base at J, with 14 bases in the middle. Germline loops: CDR1 SGHVS, CDR2 FQNEAQ. The CDR3 covers 15 residues. CDR3 loop: CASSPWGGKNTEAFF. CDR3 DNA: TGTGCCAGCAGCCCCTGGGGGGGGAAGAACACTGAAGCTTTCTTT.

The CDR3 DNA is TGTGCGACGGACTTACCTTTCTATAGCAATCAGCCCCAGCATTTT. Protein product: CATDLPFYSNQPQHF. The chain employs TRBV3-1 (or the pseudogene TRBV3-2) and TRBJ1-5; the D is unclear. The germline gives CDR1 LGHDT, CDR2 YNNKEL (reference sequence). This CDR3 spans 15 amino acids.

This clone was found a few times. CDR3 amino acids: CASSPSGESDSPLHF. The CDR3 DNA is TGCGCCAGCAGCCCGTCCGGGGAGTCGGATTCACCCCTCCACTTT. This chain joins TRBV4-1 and TRBJ1-6; D not certain. This CDR3 has 15 amino acids. Trimming shortened V by 4 bases and J by 8 bases, and 15 bases separated the two germline ends. Germline loops: CDR1 MGHRA, CDR2 YSYEKL.

This clone appeared a few times. The CDR3 region has the DNA TGTGCCACCAGTGTAAATCCCGGAGGGACCCAGTACTTC. Translating it yields CATSVNPGGTQYF. V is TRBV24-1 and J is TRBJ2-5; tentative D call: TRBD2 (5 bases). This CDR3 has 13 amino acids. Trimming shortened V by 5 bases and J by 7 bases, and 13 bases separated the two germline ends. Looked up from germline, CDR1 is KGHDR and CDR2 is SFDVKD.

The rearrangement links TRBV3-1 (or the pseudogene TRBV3-2) to TRBJ1-2; tentatively, D is TRBD1 (6 bases). The CDR3 has 15 amino acids. V gave up 0 bases and J gave up 6 bases, with 14 bases separating them. CDR1 and CDR2 (germline): LGHDT, YNNKEL (reference sequence). The CDR3 DNA sequence: TGTGCCAGCAGCCAAGAGGACAGACTTTTCAATGGCTACACCTTC. This translates into CASSQEDRLFNGYTF.

The V gene is TRBV27, the J gene TRBJ1-2, with 10 bases identical to TRBD1. Germline trimming cut 2 bases from V and 8 bases from J; bases unmatched to any gene: 8. Germline V gene sequence: CDR1 MNHEY, CDR2 SMNVEV (reference sequence). This CDR3 has 15 amino acids. The CDR3 coding sequence is TGTGCCAGCAGTTTAGACAGGGGGCCCGCGGGAGGCTACACCTTC. Protein product: CASSLDRGPAGGYTF.

The CDR3 protein is CASKSTGGNNEQFF. DNA for the CDR3: TGCGCCAGCAAATCTACGGGGGGCAACAATGAGCAGTTCTTC. The chain employs TRBV5-1 and TRBJ2-1; D possibly corresponds to TRBD2 (7 bases). From germline, CDR1 is SGHRS and CDR2 YFSETQ. The CDR3 is 14 residues long. Trimming left V 6 bases short and J 5 bases short, with 15 bases between.

This rearrangement joins TRBV5-4 to TRBJ1-2, with TRBD1 identical over 7 bases. Germline V gene sequence: CDR1 SGHNT, CDR2 YYREEE (reference sequence). J lost 4 bases, V lost 4 bases, and 13 bases had no gene match. The CDR3 covers 16 residues. The CDR3 DNA reads as TGTGCCAGCAGCAACTGGGTGGACAGGTTTTCCTATGGCTACACCTTC. Translation gives CASSNWVDRFSYGYTF.

This clone has more than one count but fewer than ten. The CDR3 DNA is TGTGCCAGCAGCGTAGCACAGGCCTCCTACGAGCAGTACTTC. Protein: CASSVAQASYEQYF. The chain links TRBV9 to TRBJ2-7; D perhaps matches TRBD1 (5 bases). CDR1 is SGDLS, CDR2 YYNGEE, per germline. This CDR3 region has 14 residues. The germline V and J ends were trimmed by 0 bases and 0 bases, with 7 bases remaining between them.

The gene calls are TRBV7-6 and TRBJ1-1, with D maybe TRBD1 (5 bases). V was clipped by 4 bases and J by 7 bases, with 13 bases between them. Germline assignment: CDR1 SGHVS and CDR2 FNYEAQ. This CDR3 comprises 13 residues. The CDR3 spells CASSSSTGHEAFF. DNA for the CDR3: TGTGCCAGCAGCTCCTCAACCGGACATGAAGCTTTCTTT.

V usage is TRBV30 and J usage is TRBJ1-4, with a weak D call TRBD1 (5 bases). This CDR3 region has 15 residues. Germline-derived CDR1 and CDR2 are GTSNPN and SVGIG (reference sequence). The germline V and J ends were trimmed by 3 bases and 8 bases, with 19 bases remaining between them. The CDR3 is CAWSHPGLGNEKLFF. The CDR3 nucleotides are TGTGCCTGGAGCCACCCAGGGCTTGGTAACGAAAAACTGTTTTTT.

The V gene is TRBV24-1, the J gene TRBJ1-5; D uncertain. This CDR3 comprises 16 residues. Germline CDR1 and CDR2: KGHDR and SFDVKD. The V gene lost 5 bases and the J gene lost 3 bases, with 16 bases spanning the gap. The CDR3 DNA sequence: TGTGCCACCAGTGGCGGCTCATCTGTCTCCAATCAGCCCCAGCATTTT. Translated: CATSGGSSVSNQPQHF.

V gene TRBV7-9 combines with J gene TRBJ2-5, with unresolved D. V gave up 8 bases and J gave up 4 bases, with 11 bases separating them. This CDR3 has 12 amino acids. The germline V gene encodes CDR1 SEHNR and CDR2 FQNEAQ (reference sequence). The CDR3 region is CASFSSGETQYF. In nucleotides, the CDR3 is TGTGCCAGCTTCTCATCGGGAGAGACCCAGTACTTC.

This clone was found once. V is TRBV19 and J is TRBJ2-7; no clear D. The V end lost 10 bases, the J end lost 2 bases, and 15 bases lay between the germline ends. This CDR3 region has 13 residues. Germline CDR1 is LNHDA and CDR2 is SQIVND (reference sequence). The CDR3 loop reads CATGGDGTYEQYF. The CDR3 nucleotides read TGTGCCACGGGTGGTGACGGAACCTACGAGCAGTACTTC.

The gene calls are TRBV11-1 and TRBJ1-1; TRBD1 matches at 7 bases. Germline V gene lookup returns CDR1 SGHAT and CDR2 FQDESV (reference sequence). V gave up 2 bases and J gave up 7 bases; unmatched junction bases: 7. The CDR3 sequence is 14 residues long. The CDR3 spells CASSLRGQGDEAFF. The CDR3 nucleotides read TGTGCCAGCAGCTTACGGGGGCAGGGGGATGAAGCTTTCTTT. The complete variable domain, with remaining parts taken from reference TRBV11-1 and TRBJ1-1, reads EAEVAQSPRYKITEKSQAVAFWCDPISGHATLYWYRQILGQGPELLVQFQDESVVDDSQLPKDRFSAERLKGVDSTLKIQPAELGDSAMYLCASSLRGQGDEAFFGQGTRLTVV.

This clone was counted a single time. CDR3 protein: CSVEPGGIPGELFF. CDR3 coding DNA: TGCAGCGTTGAACCCGGGGGGATCCCCGGGGAGCTGTTTTTT. V is TRBV29-1 and J is TRBJ2-2; 7 nucleotides match TRBD2. The CDR3 extends over 14 amino acids. J was trimmed by 6 bases and V by 2 bases; bases with no gene match: 6. Germline V gives CDR1 SQVTM, CDR2 ANQGSEA.

This clone appeared a single time. This chain uses TRBV11-2 with TRBJ1-2; possible D gene TRBD1, 5 bases. CDR3 length: 17 amino acids. Germline assignment: CDR1 SGHAT and CDR2 FQNNGV. V gave up 0 bases and J gave up 4 bases, with 18 bases separating them. DNA for the CDR3: TGTGCCAGCAGCTTAGATAGGGGCAGCTCGGAGCGCTATGGCTACACCTTC. This translates into CASSLDRGSSERYGYTF.

The chain recombines TRBV30 with TRBJ2-7, with 9 bases matching TRBD1. CDR3 length: 12 residues. J gave up 5 bases and V 5 bases, and 4 bases lay outside the gene matches. CDR1 is GTSNPN, CDR2 SVGIG, per germline (reference sequence). CDR3 sequence: CAWGQGPNEQYF. Here the CDR3 DNA reads TGTGCCTGGGGACAGGGGCCCAACGAGCAGTACTTC.

This clone occurred a few times. The chain employs TRBV19 and TRBJ1-1; 8 bases line up with TRBD1. Trimming cost V 7 bases and J 0 bases; bases outside gene matches: 13. In germline, CDR1 is LNHDA, CDR2 SQIVND (reference sequence). This CDR3 is 17 amino acids long. The CDR3 reads CASTLLRTGSMNTEAFF. Here the CDR3 DNA reads TGTGCCAGTACCTTATTACGGACAGGGTCAATGAACACTGAAGCTTTCTTT.

This clone appeared a single time. V gene TRBV24-1 combines with J gene TRBJ2-1; 8 bases are shared with TRBD1. Germline V gene data show CDR1 as KGHDR and CDR2 as SFDVKD. The V gene end was trimmed by 5 bases and the J gene end by 5 bases; junction bases not matched to a gene: 7. CDR3 length equals 15 residues. CDR3 in DNA: TGTGCCACCAGTGGGACAGGGAGCTTCAACAATGAGCAGTTCTTC. Residues: CATSGTGSFNNEQFF.

This clone has more than one count but fewer than ten. The chain uses TRBV3-1 (or the pseudogene TRBV3-2) and TRBJ2-1; D possibly corresponds to TRBD2 (6 bases). Trimming took off 6 bases at V and 6 bases at J, with 15 bases between the two ends. The CDR3 is 14 residues long. Per germline, CDR1 LGHDT and CDR2 YNNKEL (reference sequence). CDR3 sequence reads: CASRGEAGINEQFF. CDR3 in DNA: TGTGCCAGCAGGGGGGAGGCGGGGATCAATGAGCAGTTCTTC.

In this sample, this clone turned up a few times. This chain connects TRBV5-1 to TRBJ2-7, with 8 bases identical to TRBD1. This CDR3 is 14 amino acids long. Losses at the gene ends were 4 bases for V and 3 bases for J; bases not matched to a gene: 6. Germline loops: CDR1 SGHRS, CDR2 YFSETQ. The CDR3 sequence is CASSRGTGNYEQYF. The CDR3 nucleotides read TGCGCCAGCAGCCGCGGGACAGGTAACTACGAGCAGTACTTC.

This chain connects TRBV7-9 to TRBJ2-1; 13 bases fit TRBD2. The CDR3 has 15 residues. V was clipped by 3 bases and J by 8 bases; unmatched bases: 4. Germline V gives CDR1 SEHNR, CDR2 FQNEAQ (reference sequence). The CDR3 DNA is TGTGCCAGCAGCTTCGGACTAGCGGGGGTTTATGAGCAGTTCTTC. It translates to CASSFGLAGVYEQFF.